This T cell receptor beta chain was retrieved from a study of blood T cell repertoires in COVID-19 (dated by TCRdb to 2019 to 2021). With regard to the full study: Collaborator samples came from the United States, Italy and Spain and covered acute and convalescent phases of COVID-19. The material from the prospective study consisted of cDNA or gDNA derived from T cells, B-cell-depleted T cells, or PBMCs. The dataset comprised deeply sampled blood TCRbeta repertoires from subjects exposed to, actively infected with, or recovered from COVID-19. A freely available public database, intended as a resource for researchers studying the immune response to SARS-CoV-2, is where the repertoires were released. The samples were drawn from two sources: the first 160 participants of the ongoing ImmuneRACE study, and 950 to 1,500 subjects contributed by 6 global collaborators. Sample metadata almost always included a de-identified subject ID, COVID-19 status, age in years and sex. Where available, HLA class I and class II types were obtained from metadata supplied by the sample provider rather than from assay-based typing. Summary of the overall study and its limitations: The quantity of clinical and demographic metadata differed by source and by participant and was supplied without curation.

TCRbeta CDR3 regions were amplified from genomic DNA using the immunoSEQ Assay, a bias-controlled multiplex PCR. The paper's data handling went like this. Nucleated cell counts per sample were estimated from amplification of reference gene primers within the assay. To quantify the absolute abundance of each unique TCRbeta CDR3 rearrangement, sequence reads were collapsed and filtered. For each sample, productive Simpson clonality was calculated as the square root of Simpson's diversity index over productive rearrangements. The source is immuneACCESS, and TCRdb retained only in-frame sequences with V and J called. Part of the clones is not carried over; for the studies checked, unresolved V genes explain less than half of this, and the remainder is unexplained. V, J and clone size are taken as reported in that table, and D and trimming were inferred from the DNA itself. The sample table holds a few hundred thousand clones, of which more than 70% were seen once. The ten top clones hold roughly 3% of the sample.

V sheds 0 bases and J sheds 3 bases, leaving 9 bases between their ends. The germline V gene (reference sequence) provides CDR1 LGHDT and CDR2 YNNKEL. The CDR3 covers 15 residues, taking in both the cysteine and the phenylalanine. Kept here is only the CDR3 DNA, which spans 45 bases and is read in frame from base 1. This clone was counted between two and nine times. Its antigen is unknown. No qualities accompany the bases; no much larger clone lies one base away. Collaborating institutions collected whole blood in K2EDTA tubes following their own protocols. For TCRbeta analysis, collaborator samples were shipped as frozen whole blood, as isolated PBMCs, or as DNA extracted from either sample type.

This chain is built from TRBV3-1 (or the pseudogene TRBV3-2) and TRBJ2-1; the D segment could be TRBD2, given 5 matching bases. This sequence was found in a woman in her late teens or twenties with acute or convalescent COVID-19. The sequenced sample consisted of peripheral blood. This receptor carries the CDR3 CASSQDVRDYNEQFF. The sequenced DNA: TGTGCCAGCAGCCAAGATGTGAGGGACTACAATGAGCAGTTCTTC.